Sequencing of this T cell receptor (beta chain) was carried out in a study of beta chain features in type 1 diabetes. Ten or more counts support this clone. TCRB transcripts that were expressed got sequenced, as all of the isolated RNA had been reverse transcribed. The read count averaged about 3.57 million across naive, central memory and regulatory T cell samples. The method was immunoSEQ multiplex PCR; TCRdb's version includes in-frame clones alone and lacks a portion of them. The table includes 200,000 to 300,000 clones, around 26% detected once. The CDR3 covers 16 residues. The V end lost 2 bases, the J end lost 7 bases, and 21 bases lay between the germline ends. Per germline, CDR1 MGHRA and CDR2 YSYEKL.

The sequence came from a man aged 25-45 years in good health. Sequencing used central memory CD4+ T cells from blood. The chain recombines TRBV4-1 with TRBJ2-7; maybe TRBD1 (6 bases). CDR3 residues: CASSQNTGTHPGEQYF. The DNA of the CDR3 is TGCGCCAGCAGCCAAAACACGGGGACACACCCGGGAGAGCAGTACTTC.